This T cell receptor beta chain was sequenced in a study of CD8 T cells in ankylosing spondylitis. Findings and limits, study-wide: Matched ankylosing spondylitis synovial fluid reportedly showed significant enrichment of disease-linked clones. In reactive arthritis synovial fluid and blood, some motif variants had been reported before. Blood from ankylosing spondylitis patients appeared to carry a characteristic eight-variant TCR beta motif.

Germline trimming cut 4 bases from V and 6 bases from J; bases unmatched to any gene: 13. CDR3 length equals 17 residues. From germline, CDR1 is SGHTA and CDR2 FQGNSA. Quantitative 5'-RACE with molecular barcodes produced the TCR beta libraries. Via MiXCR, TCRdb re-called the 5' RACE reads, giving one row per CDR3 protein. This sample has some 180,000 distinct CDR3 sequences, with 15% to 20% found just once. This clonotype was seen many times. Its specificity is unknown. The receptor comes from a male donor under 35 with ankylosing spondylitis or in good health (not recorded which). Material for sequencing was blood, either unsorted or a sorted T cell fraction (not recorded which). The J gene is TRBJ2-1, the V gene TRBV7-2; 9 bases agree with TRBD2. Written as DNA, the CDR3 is TGTGCCAGCAGCTCCCCCCCCCCGCGGGAGGGCCTCAATGAGCAGTTCTTC. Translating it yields CASSSPPPREGLNEQFF.